A single sample is the source of the 7 T cell receptor beta chains below, sequenced in a study of tumor-infiltrating lymphocytes in oesophageal squamous cell carcinoma (dated by TCRdb to 2016 to 2017). Library preparation used PCR. Sequencing was performed on an Illumina HiSeq 2000. TCRdb reanalyzed the raw reads on its own, using fastp at Q25 for trimming and MiXCR for clone calling, and kept in-frame beta chains. Under each unique CDR3 protein, matching rows form one entry showing the most common genes and DNA. Present in this sample are approximately 13,000 distinct CDR3 sequences, 58% of which were seen just once. 30% to 35% of the sample goes to the ten largest clones. Source material: esophageal tumor tissue. These receptors were collected from a female donor with esophageal squamous cell carcinoma.

V usage is TRBV7-1 and J usage is TRBJ2-4; D may be TRBD1 or TRBD2 (5 bases each). TRBV7-1 is labeled an ORF, and its function is uncertain. Trimming shortened V by 5 bases and J by 1 base, and 9 bases separated the two germline ends. The CDR3 totals 14 residues. The CDR3 is CASSHEGAKNIQYF. The CDR3 region has the DNA TGTGCCAGCAGCCACGAGGGGGCCAAAAACATTCAGTACTTC.

The rearrangement uses TRBV7-8 and TRBJ2-7; D is perhaps TRBD2 (7 bases). Near its end, the DNA agrees better with TRBJ2-1, so the J call may be wrong. Germline V gives CDR1 SGHVS, CDR2 FQNEAQ. This CDR3 has 16 residues. CDR3 amino acids: CASSWGGGTSYNEQFF. The CDR3, as DNA: TGTGCCAGCAGCTGGGGGGGCGGGACCTCTTACAATGAGCAGTTCTTC.

The genes are TRBV7-2 and TRBJ2-6; D unclear. The germline V gene has CDR1 SGHTA and CDR2 FQGNSA. The CDR3 has 16 amino acids. Trimming removed 2 bases at V and 1 base at J, with 9 bases between. CDR3 sequence (DNA): TGTGCCAGCAGCTTAAGTGTGGGATCTGGGGCCAACGTCCTGACTTTC. Translation: CASSLSVGSGANVLTF.

The CDR3 region is CASSSQGLRNIQYF. As DNA, the CDR3 is TGTGCCAGCAGTTCCCAAGGGTTGCGGAACATTCAGTACTTC. The rearrangement links TRBV28 to TRBJ2-5; no clear D. The J call may be incorrect, as the DNA end agrees better with TRBJ2-4. The CDR3 runs to 14 residues. The V gene's germline CDR1 is MDHEN and CDR2 SYDVKM.

The J gene is TRBJ1-1, the V gene TRBV7-6; no reliable D call. Germline values: CDR1 SGHVS, CDR2 FNYEAQ. Trimming removed 2 bases at V and 7 bases at J, with 14 bases between. There are 14 residues in the CDR3. For the CDR3, the DNA is TGTGCCAGCAGCTTAAGAAAGGGCGTTTTTGAAGCTTTCTTT. Its protein is CASSLRKGVFEAFF.

The V gene is TRBV7-6, the J gene TRBJ2-7, with D uncertain. This CDR3 has 12 residues. The V and J ends lost 1 base and 5 bases respectively, with 6 bases between them. Germline V gene data show CDR1 as SGHVS and CDR2 as FNYEAQ. The DNA for the CDR3 is TGTGCCAGCAGCTTAGGTGGTGACGAGCAGTACTTC. Its protein is CASSLGGDEQYF.

This clonotype has just one count. The genes are TRBV6-6 and TRBJ2-1; tentative D call: TRBD1 (5 bases). The J call could be wrong; TRBJ2-7 is a better fit for the DNA end. The V gene's germline CDR1 is MNHNY and CDR2 SVGAGI (reference sequence). The CDR3 contains 14 residues. The CDR3, as DNA: TGTGCCAGCAGCCGGGCCCAGGGAACCTACGAGCAGTACTTC. Protein sequence: CASSRAQGTYEQYF.